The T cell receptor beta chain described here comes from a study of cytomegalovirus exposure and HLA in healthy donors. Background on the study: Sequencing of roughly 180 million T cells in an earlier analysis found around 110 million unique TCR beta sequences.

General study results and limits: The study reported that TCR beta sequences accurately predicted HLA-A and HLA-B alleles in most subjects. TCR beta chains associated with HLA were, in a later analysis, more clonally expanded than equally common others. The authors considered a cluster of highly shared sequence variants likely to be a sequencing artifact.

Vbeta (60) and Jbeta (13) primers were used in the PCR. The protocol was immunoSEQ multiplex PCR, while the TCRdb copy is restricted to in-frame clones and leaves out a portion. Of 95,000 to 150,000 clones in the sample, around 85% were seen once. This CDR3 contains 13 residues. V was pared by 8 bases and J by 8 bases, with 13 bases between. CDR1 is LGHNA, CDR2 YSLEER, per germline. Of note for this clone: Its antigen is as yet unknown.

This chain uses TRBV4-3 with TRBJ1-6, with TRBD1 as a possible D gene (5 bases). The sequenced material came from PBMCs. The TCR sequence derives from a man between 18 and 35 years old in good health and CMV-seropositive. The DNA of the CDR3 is TGCGCCAGCTCAAGCGGAGGGGATTCACCCCTCCACTTT. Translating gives CASSSGGDSPLHF.